This TCR beta chain was captured by sequencing in a study of cytomegalovirus exposure and HLA in healthy donors. Study outcomes and limitations: Cytomegalovirus-associated TCR beta chains were listed, numbering some 150. Specificity for CMV antigens was confirmed in vitro for a few of the CMV-associated chains.

CDR1 SGHDT and CDR2 YYEEEE come from the germline V gene. The CDR3 covers 14 residues. V was shortened by 2 bases and J by 2 bases, with 10 bases between the two germline ends. This clone has just a few counts. Its matching antigen is unknown. The study ran its PCR with 60 Vbeta and 13 Jbeta primers. Sequencing was performed with immunoSEQ multiplex PCR; in TCRdb, only in-frame clones are kept and a portion is missing. The sample has 95,000 to 150,000 clones; about 70% are singletons. This chain links TRBV5-6 with TRBJ1-2; TRBD1 is a possible D gene (5 bases). The sequence came from a woman aged 40 to 50 in good health and CMV-seronegative. The material sequenced was PBMCs. DNA for the CDR3: TGTGCCAGCAGCTTTCAGGGCGGCAACTATGGCTACACCTTC. This translates into CASSFQGGNYGYTF.